The 23 T cell receptor beta chains presented below share a single source sample, sequenced in a study of CD8 T cells in Susac syndrome (dated by TCRdb to between 2019 and 2020). Receptor libraries were prepared by the immunoSEQ multiplex PCR assay. RNA was extracted using the RNeasy kit, and roughly 0.5 to 1 ug of the RNA was reverse transcribed with random hexamers. TCRdb trimmed public reads at Q25 via fastp, called clones via MiXCR and kept in-frame beta chains. All rows with the same CDR3 protein become a single entry with the most common DNA and genes. The sample records roughly 130,000 distinct CDR3 sequences, around 94% of which are singletons. The ten largest clones add up to around 0.12% of the sample. Input material: CD4+ T cells from PBMCs. The receptor set was obtained from a human donor with multiple sclerosis.

The rearrangement links TRBV6-5 to TRBJ2-2; 12 bases align to TRBD2. The germline gives CDR1 MNHEY, CDR2 SVGAGI. CDR3 length: 16 amino acids. V dropped 2 bases and J dropped 4; count of bases not matched to a gene: 2. The CDR3 here is CASSYLAGGSTGELFF. The CDR3 coding sequence is TGTGCCAGCAGTTACCTAGCGGGGGGGTCCACCGGGGAGCTGTTTTTT.

This clonotype was seen a single time. The chain employs TRBV29-1 and TRBJ2-3; no clear D. CDR3 length: 13 residues. Germline V CDR1 and CDR2: SQVTM, ANQGSEA. Trimming took off 3 bases at V and 2 bases at J, with 9 bases between the two ends. The CDR3 DNA is TGCAGCGTTGAGGGCAGTCTCACAGATACGCAGTATTTT. This sequence encodes CSVEGSLTDTQYF.

The chain recombines TRBV20-1 with TRBJ2-2; a weak D match, TRBD2 (6 bases). CDR3 size: 14 residues. Deletions cut 3 bases from V and 6 bases from J, with 14 bases between. Germline CDR1 is DFQATT and CDR2 is SNEGSKA (reference sequence). The CDR3 loop is CSASRGRLPGELFF. DNA of the CDR3: TGCAGTGCTAGCCGAGGGAGGCTCCCCGGGGAGCTGTTTTTT.

The V gene is TRBV14, the J gene TRBJ1-2; no definite D call. The CDR3 is made up of 16 amino acids. The V end was cut by 4 bases, the J end by 4 bases, with 19 bases between. The germline CDR1 and CDR2 sequences are SGHDN and FVKESK. The CDR3 DNA sequence: TGTGCCAGCAGCCCTTCGAGGACCGCTGGAGCCTATGGCTACACCTTC. Translating gives CASSPSRTAGAYGYTF.

The chain carries TRBV2 and TRBJ2-7; D possibly corresponds to TRBD1 (6 bases). Germline lookup yields CDR1 SNHLY and CDR2 FYNNEI. The CDR3 runs to 14 residues. V gave up 8 bases and J gave up 2 bases, with 16 bases separating them. The CDR3 loop is CASRRVTGPYEQYF. In nucleotides, the CDR3 is TGTGCCAGCCGAAGGGTGACAGGTCCCTACGAGCAGTACTTC.

V usage is TRBV4-1 and J usage is TRBJ1-2, with unresolved D. Germline CDR1 MGHRA, CDR2 YSYEKL. Trimming stripped 3 bases from V and 4 bases from J, with 15 bases between. This CDR3 region has 15 residues. The CDR3 nucleotides are TGCGCCAGCAGCCAGGTGGGTCTCGGGAGCTATGGCTACACCTTC. Translation: CASSQVGLGSYGYTF.

CDR3 in DNA: TGTGCCAGCAGCACCCGCGGGACAGGGTCCTCGGCAGATACGCAGTATTTT. Amino acid sequence: CASSTRGTGSSADTQYF. This rearrangement joins TRBV9 to TRBJ2-3, with TRBD1 matching 9 bases. The CDR3 runs 17 residues. Germline V gene lookup returns CDR1 SGDLS and CDR2 YYNGEE. The ends lost 4 bases at V and 4 bases at J; junction bases unmatched: 13.

This clonotype was recorded a few times. CDR3 coding DNA: TGTGCCAGCAGCTTTTGGTCGGGAGGGCCGGAGACCCAGTACTTC. Amino acid sequence: CASSFWSGGPETQYF. The chain joins TRBV7-2 to TRBJ2-5; TRBD2 aligns across 8 bases. The V gene end was trimmed by 3 bases and the J gene end by 5 bases; junction bases not matched to a gene: 8. Germline V gene data show CDR1 as SGHTA and CDR2 as FQGNSA. The CDR3 is 15 amino acids.

The chain uses TRBV5-6 and TRBJ2-1, with TRBD2 identical over 11 bases. There are 15 residues in the CDR3. V lost 4 bases, J lost 3 bases, and 3 bases stayed unmatched. Per germline, CDR1 SGHDT and CDR2 YYEEEE. CDR3 in DNA: TGTGCCAGCAGCCCGGGACTAGCGGACTACAATGAGCAGTTCTTC. This sequence encodes CASSPGLADYNEQFF.

This clonotype was observed a handful of times. This chain uses TRBV12-3 or TRBV12-4 with TRBJ2-7; D may be TRBD1 or TRBD2 (5 bases each). The CDR3 spans 13 residues. Trimming pared 5 bases from V and 1 base from J, leaving 9 bases between. The CDR3: CASSGTGSYEQYF. The CDR3 nucleotides are TGTGCCAGCAGTGGGACGGGATCCTACGAGCAGTACTTC.

CDR3 sequence (DNA): TGTGCCAGCAGCCAACTAGTTTCAGGGATTGAAGCTTTCTTT. It specifies CASSQLVSGIEAFF. The rearrangement uses TRBV3-1 and TRBJ1-1, with D maybe TRBD1 (5 bases). Trimming stripped 2 bases from V and 7 bases from J, with 14 bases between. The CDR3 is 14 residues long. Germline lookup yields CDR1 LGHDT and CDR2 YNNKEL (reference sequence).

V is TRBV12-5 and J is TRBJ2-5, with a tentative D call TRBD2 (5 bases). CDR3 length: 15 residues. From germline, CDR1 is LGHNT and CDR2 FRNRAP. Trimming cost V 2 bases and J 3 bases, with 13 bases left between them. The CDR3 loop reads CASGLSSDFKETQYF. DNA for the CDR3: TGTGCTAGTGGTTTGTCTTCGGACTTTAAAGAGACCCAGTACTTC. The full variable domain, rest sourced from reference TRBV12-5 and TRBJ2-5, is DARVTQTPRHKVTEMGQEVTMRCQPILGHNTVFWYRQTMMQGLELLAYFRNRAPLDDSGMPKDRFSAEMPDATLATLKIQPSEPRDSAVYFCASGLSSDFKETQYFGPGTRLLVL.

This rearrangement joins TRBV30 to TRBJ2-7; D ambiguous. CDR1 is GTSNPN and CDR2 is SVGIG in the germline V gene (reference sequence). V was shortened by 0 bases and J by 3 bases, with 9 bases between the two germline ends. The CDR3 covers 13 residues. CDR3 protein: CAWSVGTDYEQYF. CDR3 nucleotide sequence: TGTGCCTGGAGTGTTGGCACTGACTACGAGCAGTACTTC. Variable domain in full (rest from reference TRBV30 and TRBJ2-7): SQTIHQWPATLVQPVGSPLSLECTVEGTSNPNLYWYRQAAGRGLQLLFYSVGIGQISSEVPQNLSASRPQDRQFILSSKKLLLSDSGFYLCAWSVGTDYEQYFGPGTRLTVT.

The chain combines TRBV7-2 with TRBJ1-5; unclear D gene. This CDR3 is built from 17 residues. The V end lost 1 base, the J end lost 6 bases, and 19 bases lay between the germline ends. Germline V gene sequence: CDR1 SGHTA, CDR2 FQGNSA. For the CDR3, the DNA is TGTGCCAGCAGCTTAGTAGCCGGGTCGGGCGGTGCTCAGCCCCAGCATTTT. Translation: CASSLVAGSGGAQPQHF.

The V and J genes are TRBV7-8 and TRBJ1-5, with a possible D match to TRBD1 (6 bases). Germline-derived CDR1 and CDR2 are SGHVS and FQNEAQ. The CDR3 is 16 amino acids. Trimming removed 5 bases from V and 2 bases from J, with 16 bases in between. CDR3 amino acids: CASSPRGGAGNQPQHF. CDR3 bases: TGTGCCAGCAGCCCGCGGGGGGGGGCGGGCAATCAGCCCCAGCATTTT.

The CDR3 coding sequence is TGCAGTGCTAGAGATGTGGGACGGCCCTATGGCTACACCTTC. Its translation: CSARDVGRPYGYTF. The chain uses TRBV20-1 and TRBJ1-2, with D possibly TRBD1 on 5 matching bases. Looked up from germline, CDR1 is DFQATT and CDR2 is SNEGSKA (reference sequence). V lost 0 bases and J 4 bases, leaving 12 bases between the germline ends. This CDR3 region has 14 residues.

This chain links TRBV6-6 with TRBJ2-7; 8 bases fit TRBD1. The CDR3 spans 14 residues. Germline-derived CDR1 and CDR2 are MNHNY and SVGAGI (reference sequence). J lost 3 bases, V lost 5 bases, and 6 bases had no gene match. The chain's CDR3 is CASSHRGSDYEQYF. In DNA form, the CDR3 reads TGTGCCAGCAGTCACAGGGGGTCCGACTACGAGCAGTACTTC.

This rearrangement joins TRBV7-9 to TRBJ2-1, with no clear D. V was cut by 6 bases and J by 1 base, with 10 bases left in between. CDR1 is SEHNR, CDR2 FQNEAQ, per germline (reference sequence). CDR3 length: 14 residues. CDR3 in DNA: TGTGCCAGCAGGCCGGGTTATTCCTACAATGAGCAGTTCTTC. It codes for CASRPGYSYNEQFF.

The CDR3 DNA reads TGTGCCAGCAGTGAACAGGGGGCTGGGAATTCACCCCTCCACTTT. Protein sequence: CASSEQGAGNSPLHF. V gene TRBV6-1 combines with J gene TRBJ1-6; 8 bases are shared with TRBD1. J gave up 7 bases and V 2 bases, and 4 bases lay outside the gene matches. The CDR3 consists of 15 residues. Germline assignment: CDR1 MNHNS and CDR2 SASEGT.

This chain links TRBV20-1 with TRBJ2-3; TRBD1 or TRBD2 may be the D gene (5 bases each). The germline V gene encodes CDR1 DFQATT and CDR2 SNEGSKA (reference sequence). V was trimmed by 7 bases and J by 6 bases, leaving 17 bases between them. This CDR3 has 13 residues. CDR3 DNA: TGCAGTGGATGGGGACCATCCTCCGATACGCAGTATTTT. Its protein product is CSGWGPSSDTQYF.

The V gene is TRBV10-3, the J gene TRBJ1-1; D not certain. CDR1 and CDR2 (germline): ENHRY, SYGVKD. Trimming removed 0 bases at V and 7 bases at J, with 6 bases between. The CDR3 contains 12 residues. CDR3 in DNA: TGTGCCATCAGTGAGTCGGTGGGTGAAGCTTTCTTT. Amino acid sequence: CAISESVGEAFF.

CDR3 sequence reads: CASSLEITNTGELFF. In DNA, the CDR3 is TGCGCCAGCAGCTTGGAGATCACGAACACCGGGGAGCTGTTTTTT. J is TRBJ2-2 and V is TRBV5-1; no clear D gene. Trimming stripped 0 bases from V and 0 bases from J, with 6 bases between. CDR1 is SGHRS and CDR2 is YFSETQ in the germline V gene. The CDR3 spans 15 residues.

The V and J genes are TRBV19 and TRBJ1-5; 7 nucleotides align to TRBD1. Germline V lookup: CDR1 LNHDA, CDR2 SQIVND (reference sequence). Trimming at V came to 3 bases and at J to 7 bases, leaving 6 bases not matched to a gene. This CDR3 region has 14 residues. The CDR3, as DNA: TGTGCCAGTAGTATTGGGGACAGATGGCAGCCCCAGCATTTT. Translated: CASSIGDRWQPQHF.